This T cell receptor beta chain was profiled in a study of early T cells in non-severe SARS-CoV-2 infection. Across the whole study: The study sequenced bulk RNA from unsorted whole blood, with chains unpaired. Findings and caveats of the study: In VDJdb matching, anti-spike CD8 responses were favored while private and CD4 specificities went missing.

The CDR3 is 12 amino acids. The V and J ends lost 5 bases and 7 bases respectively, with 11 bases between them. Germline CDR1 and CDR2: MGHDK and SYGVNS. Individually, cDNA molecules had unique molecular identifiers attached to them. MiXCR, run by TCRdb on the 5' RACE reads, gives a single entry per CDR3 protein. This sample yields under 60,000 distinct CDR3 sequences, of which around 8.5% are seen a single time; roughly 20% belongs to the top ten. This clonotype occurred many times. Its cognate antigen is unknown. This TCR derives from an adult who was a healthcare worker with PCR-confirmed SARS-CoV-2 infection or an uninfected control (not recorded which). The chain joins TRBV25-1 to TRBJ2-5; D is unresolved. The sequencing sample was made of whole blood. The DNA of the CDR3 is TGTGCCAGCAGTTTACCCAAAGGGACCCAGTACTTC. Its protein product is CASSLPKGTQYF.